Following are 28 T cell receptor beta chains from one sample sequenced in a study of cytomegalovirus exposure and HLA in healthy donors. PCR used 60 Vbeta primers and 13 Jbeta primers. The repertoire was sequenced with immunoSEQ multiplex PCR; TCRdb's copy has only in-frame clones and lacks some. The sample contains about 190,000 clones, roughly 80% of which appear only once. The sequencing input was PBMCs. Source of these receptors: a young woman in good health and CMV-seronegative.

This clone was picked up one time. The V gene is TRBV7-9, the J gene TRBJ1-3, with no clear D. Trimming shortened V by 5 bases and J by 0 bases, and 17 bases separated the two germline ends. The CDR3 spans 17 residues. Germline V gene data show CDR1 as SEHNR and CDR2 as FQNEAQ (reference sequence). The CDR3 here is CASSRPGVRSSGNTIYF. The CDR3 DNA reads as TGTGCCAGCAGCCGACCCGGGGTGAGGAGCTCTGGAAACACCATATATTTT.

The CDR3 loop reads CASSYGTEAEAFF. In nucleotides, the CDR3 is TGTGCCAGCAGTTACGGGACAGAAGCTGAAGCTTTCTTT. V is TRBV6-5 and J is TRBJ1-1, with 7 bases matching TRBD1. The CDR3 runs 13 residues. Per germline, CDR1 MNHEY and CDR2 SVGAGI. J gave up 6 bases and V 2 bases, and 3 bases lay outside the gene matches.

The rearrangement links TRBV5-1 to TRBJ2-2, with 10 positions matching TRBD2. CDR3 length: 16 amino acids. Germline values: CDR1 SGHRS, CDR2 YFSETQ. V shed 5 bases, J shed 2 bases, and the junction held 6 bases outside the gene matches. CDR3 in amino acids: CASRGSGGSNTGELFF. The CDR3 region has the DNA TGCGCCAGCAGGGGTAGCGGGGGGTCCAACACCGGGGAGCTGTTTTTT.

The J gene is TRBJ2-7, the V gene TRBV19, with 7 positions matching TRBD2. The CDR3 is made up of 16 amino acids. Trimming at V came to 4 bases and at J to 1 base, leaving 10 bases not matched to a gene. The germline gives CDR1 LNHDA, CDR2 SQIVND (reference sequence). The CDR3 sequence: CASSRQSGVPSYEQYF. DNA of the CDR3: TGTGCCAGTAGTAGACAGAGCGGGGTTCCGTCCTACGAGCAGTACTTC.

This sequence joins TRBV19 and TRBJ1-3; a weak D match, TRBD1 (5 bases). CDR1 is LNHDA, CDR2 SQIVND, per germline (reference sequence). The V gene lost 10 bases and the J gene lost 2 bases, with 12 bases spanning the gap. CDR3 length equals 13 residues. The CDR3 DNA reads TGTGCCACCGGGGACTTTCCTGGAAACACCATATATTTT. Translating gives CATGDFPGNTIYF. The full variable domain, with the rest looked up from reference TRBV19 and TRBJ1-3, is DGGITQSPKYLFRKEGQNVTLSCEQNLNHDAMYWYRQDPGQGLRLIYYSQIVNDFQKGDIAEGYSVSREKKESFPLTVTSAQKNPTAFYLCATGDFPGNTIYFGEGSWLTVV.

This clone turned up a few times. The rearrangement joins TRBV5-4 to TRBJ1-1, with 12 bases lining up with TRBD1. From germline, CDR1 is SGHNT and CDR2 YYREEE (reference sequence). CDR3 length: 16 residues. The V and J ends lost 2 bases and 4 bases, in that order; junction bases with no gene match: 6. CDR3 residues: CASSFPGTGGVTEAFF. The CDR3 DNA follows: TGTGCCAGCAGCTTCCCCGGGACAGGGGGCGTCACTGAAGCTTTCTTT.

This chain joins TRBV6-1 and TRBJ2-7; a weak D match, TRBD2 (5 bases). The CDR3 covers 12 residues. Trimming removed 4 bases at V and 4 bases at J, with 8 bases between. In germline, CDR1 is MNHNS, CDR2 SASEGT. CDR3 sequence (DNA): TGTGCCAGCAGTGGACTACCTTACGAGCAGTACTTC. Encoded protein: CASSGLPYEQYF.

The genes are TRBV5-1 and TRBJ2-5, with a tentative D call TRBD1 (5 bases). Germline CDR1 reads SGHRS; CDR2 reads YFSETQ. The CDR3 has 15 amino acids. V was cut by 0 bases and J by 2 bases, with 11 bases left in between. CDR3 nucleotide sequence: TGCGCCAGCAGCTTGGGTCCAGGGTTACAAGAGACCCAGTACTTC. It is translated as CASSLGPGLQETQYF.

Here the CDR3 reads CASSPTSGTYNEQFF. CDR3 nucleotides: TGTGCCAGCAGCCCGACTAGCGGGACCTACAATGAGCAGTTCTTC. V and J are TRBV9 and TRBJ2-1, with TRBD2 matching over 11 bases. This CDR3 contains 15 residues. The V gene's germline CDR1 is SGDLS and CDR2 YYNGEE. The junction had 2 bases not matched to a gene; V was cut back by 4 bases and J by 2 bases.

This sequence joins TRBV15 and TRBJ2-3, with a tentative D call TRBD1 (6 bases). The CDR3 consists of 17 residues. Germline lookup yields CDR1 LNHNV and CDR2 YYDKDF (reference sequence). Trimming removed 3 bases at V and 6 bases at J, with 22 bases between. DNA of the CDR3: TGTGCCACCAGCAGGGGGGACACTAACATTCGCCCGGATACGCAGTATTTT. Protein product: CATSRGDTNIRPDTQYF.

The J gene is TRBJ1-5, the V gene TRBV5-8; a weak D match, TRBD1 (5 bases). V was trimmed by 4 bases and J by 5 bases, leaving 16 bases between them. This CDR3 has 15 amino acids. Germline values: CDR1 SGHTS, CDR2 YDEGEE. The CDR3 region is CASSPGGMGHQPQHF. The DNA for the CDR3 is TGTGCCAGCAGCCCCGGGGGGATGGGACATCAGCCCCAGCATTTT. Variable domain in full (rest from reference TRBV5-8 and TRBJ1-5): EAGVTQSPTHLIKTRGQQATLRCSPISGHTSVYWYQQALGLGLQFLLWYDEGEERNRGNFPPRFSGRQFPNYSSELNVNALELEDSALYLCASSPGGMGHQPQHFGDGTRLSIL.

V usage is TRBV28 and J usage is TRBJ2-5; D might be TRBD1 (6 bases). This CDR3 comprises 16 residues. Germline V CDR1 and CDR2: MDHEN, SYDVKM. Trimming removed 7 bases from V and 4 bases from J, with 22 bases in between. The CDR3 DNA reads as TGTGCCAGCACAAATCAATACATGAGGGGGACAGAGACCCAGTACTTC. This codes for CASTNQYMRGTETQYF.

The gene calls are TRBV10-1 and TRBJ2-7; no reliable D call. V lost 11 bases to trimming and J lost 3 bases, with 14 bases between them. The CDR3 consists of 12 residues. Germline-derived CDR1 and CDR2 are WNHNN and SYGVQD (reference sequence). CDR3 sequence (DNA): TGCGCCGCCAAAGACACCTACTACGAGCAGTACTTC. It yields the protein CAAKDTYYEQYF.

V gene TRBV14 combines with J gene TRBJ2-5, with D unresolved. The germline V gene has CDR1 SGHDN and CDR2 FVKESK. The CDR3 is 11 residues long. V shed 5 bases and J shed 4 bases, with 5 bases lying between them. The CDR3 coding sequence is TGTGCCAGCAGCAACGGAGAGACCCAGTACTTC. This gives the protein CASSNGETQYF.

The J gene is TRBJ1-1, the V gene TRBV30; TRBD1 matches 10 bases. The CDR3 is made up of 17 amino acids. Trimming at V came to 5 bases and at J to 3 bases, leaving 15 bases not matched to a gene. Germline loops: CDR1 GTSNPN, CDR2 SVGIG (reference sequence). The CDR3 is CAWEPGQGPLRDTEAFF. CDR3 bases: TGTGCCTGGGAACCGGGACAGGGGCCTTTGCGGGACACTGAAGCTTTCTTT.

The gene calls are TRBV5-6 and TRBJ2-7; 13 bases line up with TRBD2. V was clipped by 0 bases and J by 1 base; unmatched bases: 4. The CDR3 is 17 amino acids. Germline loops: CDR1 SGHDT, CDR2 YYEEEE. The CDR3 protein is CASSLEGLAGLSYEQYF. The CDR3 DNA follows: TGTGCCAGCAGCTTGGAGGGACTAGCGGGGTTATCCTACGAGCAGTACTTC.

CDR3 nucleotide sequence: TGTGCCAGCAGCTCGGACAGGGGGGGCGGGTATGAGCAGTTCTTC. Translated: CASSSDRGGGYEQFF. The chain employs TRBV5-6 and TRBJ2-1; 10 bases fit TRBD1. The germline V gene has CDR1 SGHDT and CDR2 YYEEEE. V trimming: 3 bases; J trimming: 8 bases; junction bases outside the gene matches: 8. CDR3 size: 15 residues.

The CDR3 DNA is TGTGCCAGCAGCCAGGGACAGGGGAGGTTGCCCCAGCATTTT. This gives the protein CASSQGQGRLPQHF. The chain uses TRBV14 and TRBJ1-5; 10 bases align to TRBD1. After removal of 3 bases from V and 9 bases from J, the junction contained 5 bases not matched to a gene. Germline assignment: CDR1 SGHDN and CDR2 FVKESK. The CDR3 extends over 14 amino acids. Using reference TRBV14 and TRBJ1-5 for the parts outside the CDR3, the full variable domain is EAGVTQFPSHSVIEKGQTVTLRCDPISGHDNLYWYRRVMGKEIKFLLHFVKESKQDESGMPNNRFLAERTGGTYSTLKVQPAELEDSGVYFCASSQGQGRLPQHFGDGTRLSIL.

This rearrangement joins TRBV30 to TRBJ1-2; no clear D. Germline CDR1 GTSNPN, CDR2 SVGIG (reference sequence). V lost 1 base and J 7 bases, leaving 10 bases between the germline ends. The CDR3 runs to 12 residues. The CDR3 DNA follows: TGTGCCTGGAGTGCCATTCTGAGTGGCTACACCTTC. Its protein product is CAWSAILSGYTF.

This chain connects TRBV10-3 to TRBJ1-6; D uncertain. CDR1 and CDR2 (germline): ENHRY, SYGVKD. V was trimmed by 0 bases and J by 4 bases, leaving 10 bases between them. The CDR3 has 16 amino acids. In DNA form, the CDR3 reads TGTGCCATCAGTGAGTCGAGTTCGGGGTATAATTCACCCCTCCACTTT. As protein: CAISESSSGYNSPLHF.

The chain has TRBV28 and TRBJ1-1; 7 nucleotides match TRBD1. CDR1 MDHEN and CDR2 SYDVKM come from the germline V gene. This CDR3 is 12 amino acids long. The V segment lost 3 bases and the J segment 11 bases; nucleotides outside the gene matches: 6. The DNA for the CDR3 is TGTGCCAGCAGTTTCAACAGGGGCACGGCTTTCTTT. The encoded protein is CASSFNRGTAFF.

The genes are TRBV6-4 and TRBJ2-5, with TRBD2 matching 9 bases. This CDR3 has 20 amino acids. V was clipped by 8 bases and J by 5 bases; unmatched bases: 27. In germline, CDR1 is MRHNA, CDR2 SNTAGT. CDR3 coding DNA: TGTGCCAGCGGACGGACTATAGTAGCGGGAGTCTTTGATTTACTTGAGACCCAGTACTTC. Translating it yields CASGRTIVAGVFDLLETQYF.

The CDR3 sequence: CASSSKRLQETQYF. The CDR3 nucleotides read TGTGCCAGCAGCTCAAAGCGGTTACAAGAGACCCAGTACTTC. The genes are TRBV7-2 and TRBJ2-5; D is perhaps TRBD2 (5 bases). Trimming shortened V by 4 bases and J by 2 bases, and 11 bases separated the two germline ends. The CDR3 is 14 residues long. Per germline, CDR1 SGHTA and CDR2 FQGNSA.

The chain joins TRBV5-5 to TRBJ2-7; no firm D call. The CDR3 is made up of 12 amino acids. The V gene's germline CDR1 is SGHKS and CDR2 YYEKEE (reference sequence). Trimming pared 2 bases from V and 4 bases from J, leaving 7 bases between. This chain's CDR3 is CASSLTEYEQYF. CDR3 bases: TGTGCCAGCAGCTTAACAGAGTACGAGCAGTACTTC.

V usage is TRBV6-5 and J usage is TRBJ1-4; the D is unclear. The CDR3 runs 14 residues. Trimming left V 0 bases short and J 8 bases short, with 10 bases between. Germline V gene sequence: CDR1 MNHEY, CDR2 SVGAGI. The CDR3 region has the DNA TGTGCCAGCAGTTACTCGACTTATGACGAAAAACTGTTTTTT. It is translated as CASSYSTYDEKLFF.

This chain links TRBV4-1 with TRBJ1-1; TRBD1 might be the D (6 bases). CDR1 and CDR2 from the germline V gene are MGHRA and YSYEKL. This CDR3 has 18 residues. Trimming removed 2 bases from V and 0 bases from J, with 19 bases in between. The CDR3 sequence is CASSQYDRTDRLNTEAFF. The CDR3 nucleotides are TGCGCCAGCAGCCAATACGACAGGACCGACCGTTTGAACACTGAAGCTTTCTTT.

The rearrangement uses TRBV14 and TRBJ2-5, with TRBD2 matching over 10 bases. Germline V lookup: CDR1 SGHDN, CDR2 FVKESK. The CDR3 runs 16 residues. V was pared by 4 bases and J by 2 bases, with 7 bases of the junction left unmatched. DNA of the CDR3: TGTGCCAGCAGCCCCTTCGGACTAGCGGTACAAGAGACCCAGTACTTC. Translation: CASSPFGLAVQETQYF.

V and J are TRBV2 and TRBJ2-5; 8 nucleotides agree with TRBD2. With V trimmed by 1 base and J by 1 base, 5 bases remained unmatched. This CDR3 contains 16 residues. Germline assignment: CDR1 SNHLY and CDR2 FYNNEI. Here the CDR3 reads CASSEGGGGTQETQYF. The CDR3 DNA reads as TGTGCCAGCAGTGAAGGAGGCGGGGGGACCCAAGAGACCCAGTACTTC.